Each of the 3 T cell receptor beta chains below was sequenced from the same sample in a study of neoadjuvant anti-PD-1 for oral cavity cancer. Generated by immunoSEQ multiplex PCR, the TCRdb table keeps only in-frame clones and is missing some. This table holds about 14,000 clones, 70% found once. The sample consisted of PBMCs, taken before nivolumab (anti-PD-1) treatment. The source is a person between 40 and 85 years old with oral cavity squamous cell carcinoma.

The rearrangement uses TRBV6-1 and TRBJ1-2, with a tentative D call TRBD1 (5 bases). Germline-derived CDR1 and CDR2 are MNHNS and SASEGT. There are 14 residues in the CDR3. Trimming left V 5 bases short and J 8 bases short, with 18 bases between. The CDR3 DNA sequence: TGTGCCAGCAGTCTCATGGGGACCTACCAGGGCTACACCTTC. Translated, it gives CASSLMGTYQGYTF.

This clone was picked up a small number of times. The chain joins TRBV6-1 to TRBJ2-7; TRBD2 is a possible D gene (6 bases). Germline V gives CDR1 MNHNS, CDR2 SASEGT. Trimming left V 2 bases short and J 4 bases short, with 12 bases between. The CDR3 consists of 14 residues. The CDR3 bases are TGTGCCAGCAGTGAACGAGGGACTTGGTACGAGCAGTACTTC. It is translated as CASSERGTWYEQYF.

The chain recombines TRBV5-5 with TRBJ2-7; no clear D. Germline values: CDR1 SGHKS, CDR2 YYEKEE (reference sequence). V was pared by 4 bases and J by 1 base, with 15 bases between. The CDR3 length is 15 residues. CDR3 DNA: TGTGCCAGCAGCGTACGCTGGGAAGTTTCCTACGAGCAGTACTTC. Translation: CASSVRWEVSYEQYF.